Sequencing of this T cell receptor beta chain was carried out in a study of CD8+ T cells in alopecia areata. The study, taken as a whole, reports: Persistence of many expanded lesional clones was seen in scalp and blood during tofacitinib. Tofacitinib significantly brought down scalp clonality and expanded CD8+ clones among top 100.

Regarding treatment: oral pan-JAK inhibitor, 5-10 mg twice daily. Comments on this clone: Antigen: not known.

This CDR3 comprises 12 residues. V lost 0 bases to trimming and J lost 9 bases, with 6 bases between them. The germline CDR1 and CDR2 sequences are SGHTA and FQGTGA. RNA extraction and reverse transcription yielded cDNA as sequencing template. Clones were sequenced by immunoSEQ multiplex PCR, and TCRdb holds only the in-frame ones, with some missing. The sample has more than 200,000 clones, around 43% seen once. The gene calls are TRBV7-3 and TRBJ2-1; possibly TRBD1 or TRBD2 for D (5 bases each). This TCR came from a human donor with alopecia areata. The material sequenced was CD4+ T cells sorted from blood, taken between weeks 36 and 40, from a patient treated with tofacitinib. Written as DNA, the CDR3 is TGTGCCAGCAGCTTAACGGGGGTTGAGCAGTTCTTC. This codes for CASSLTGVEQFF. The full variable domain, rest sourced from reference TRBV7-3 and TRBJ2-1, is GAGVSQTPSNKVTEKGKYVELRCDPISGHTALYWYRQSLGQGPEFLIYFQGTGAADDSGLPNDRFFAVRPEGSVSTLKIQRTERGDSAVYLCASSLTGVEQFFGPGTRLTVL.